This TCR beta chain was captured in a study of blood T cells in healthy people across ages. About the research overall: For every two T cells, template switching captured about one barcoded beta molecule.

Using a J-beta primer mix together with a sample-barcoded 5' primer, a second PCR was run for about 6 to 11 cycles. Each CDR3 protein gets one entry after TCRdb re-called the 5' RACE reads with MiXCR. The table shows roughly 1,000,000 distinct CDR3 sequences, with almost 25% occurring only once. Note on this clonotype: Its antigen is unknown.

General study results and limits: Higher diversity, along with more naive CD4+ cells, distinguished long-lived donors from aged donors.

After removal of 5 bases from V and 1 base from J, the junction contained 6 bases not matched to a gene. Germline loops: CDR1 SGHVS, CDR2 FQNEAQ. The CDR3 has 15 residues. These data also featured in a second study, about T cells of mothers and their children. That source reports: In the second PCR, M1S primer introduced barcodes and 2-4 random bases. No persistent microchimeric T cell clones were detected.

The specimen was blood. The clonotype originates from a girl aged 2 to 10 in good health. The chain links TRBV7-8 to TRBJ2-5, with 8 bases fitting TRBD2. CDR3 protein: CASSPDSGVQETQYF. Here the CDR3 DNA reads TGTGCCAGCAGCCCGGATAGCGGGGTCCAAGAGACCCAGTACTTC. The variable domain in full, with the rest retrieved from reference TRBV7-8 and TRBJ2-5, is GAGVSQSPRYKVAKRGQDVALRCDPISGHVSLFWYQQALGQGPEFLTYFQNEAQLDKSGLPSDRFFAERPEGSVSTLKIQRTQQEDSAVYLCASSPDSGVQETQYFGPGTRLLVL.